The 21 T cell receptor beta chains below come from one sample, sequenced in a study of cytomegalovirus exposure and HLA in healthy donors. Measured with immunoSEQ multiplex PCR; TCRdb has only the in-frame clones, and not every one. The sample yields 100,000 to 150,000 clones, around nine tenths seen once. Sample: PBMCs. All receptors come from a young man in good health and CMV-seronegative.

The V gene is TRBV5-5, the J gene TRBJ1-5; D not resolved. The CDR3 runs to 14 residues. The germline V gene has CDR1 SGHKS and CDR2 YYEKEE (reference sequence). Trimming shortened V by 2 bases and J by 3 bases, and 9 bases separated the two germline ends. The CDR3 region has the DNA TGTGCCAGCAGCTTTGTAGACACCAATCAGCCCCAGCATTTT. Translating gives CASSFVDTNQPQHF.

CDR3: CASSEGTQGTGELFF. The CDR3 DNA is TGTGCCAGCAGTGAAGGGACCCAGGGCACCGGGGAGCTGTTTTTT. The chain links TRBV6-1 to TRBJ2-2; the D gene is possibly TRBD1 (5 bases). The CDR3 is made up of 15 amino acids. Trimming left V 1 base short and J 4 bases short, with 10 bases between. Germline assignment: CDR1 MNHNS and CDR2 SASEGT.

V gene TRBV19 combines with J gene TRBJ1-2; tentatively, D is TRBD1 (5 bases). CDR3 size: 14 residues. Deletions cut 4 bases from V and 1 base from J, with 10 bases between. Germline CDR1 reads LNHDA; CDR2 reads SQIVND (reference sequence). Here the CDR3 DNA reads TGTGCCAGTAGTAGAGACAGATTTAACTATGGCTACACCTTC. Protein: CASSRDRFNYGYTF.

About this clone: Mismatch with germline at one junction end may stem from a read error. This chain uses TRBV5-1 with TRBJ2-5, with 9 bases matching TRBD1. Germline CDR1 reads SGHRS; CDR2 reads YFSETQ. The CDR3 contains 16 residues. CDR3 sequence reads: CASSLLGGQGKETQYF. For the CDR3, the DNA is TGTGCCAGCAGCTTGCTCGGCGGACAGGGGAAAGAGACCCAGTACTTC.

The chain employs TRBV19 and TRBJ2-2, with D perhaps matching TRBD2 (5 bases). The V and J ends lost 5 bases and 4 bases respectively, with 17 bases between them. The CDR3 totals 16 residues. Germline V lookup: CDR1 LNHDA, CDR2 SQIVND (reference sequence). The CDR3 protein is CASSPARSGSTGELFF. CDR3 sequence (DNA): TGTGCCAGTAGTCCCGCTAGATCGGGAAGCACCGGGGAGCTGTTTTTT.

CDR3 residues: CAWTPERGTEAFF. The DNA of the CDR3 is TGTGCCTGGACCCCCGAGAGAGGCACTGAAGCTTTCTTT. The rearrangement joins TRBV30 to TRBJ1-1; D is undetermined. Between the trimmed V and J ends, which lost 4 bases and 4 bases, there was a span of 13 bases. The CDR3 extends over 13 amino acids. Germline V gene data show CDR1 as GTSNPN and CDR2 as SVGIG (reference sequence).

This chain links TRBV9 with TRBJ2-3; D may be TRBD1 (5 bases). V lost 6 bases and J lost 4, with 18 bases in between. Germline values: CDR1 SGDLS, CDR2 YYNGEE. The CDR3 covers 15 residues. CDR3 protein: CASNKRTTLADTQYF. The CDR3 nucleotides are TGTGCCAGCAATAAACGGACAACTTTGGCAGATACGCAGTATTTT.

This chain links TRBV5-6 with TRBJ2-7; D possibly corresponds to TRBD1 (6 bases). Germline V gene lookup returns CDR1 SGHDT and CDR2 YYEEEE. The V gene lost 2 bases and the J gene lost 0 bases, with 9 bases spanning the gap. This CDR3 is 14 amino acids long. Written as DNA, the CDR3 is TGTGCCAGCAGCTTCACAGGGACCTCCTACGAGCAGTACTTC. Its protein is CASSFTGTSYEQYF.

This chain joins TRBV4-1 and TRBJ2-3; D is uncertain. The CDR3 consists of 15 residues. Germline CDR1 reads MGHRA; CDR2 reads YSYEKL. The V and J ends lost 3 bases and 1 base respectively, with 11 bases between them. The CDR3 DNA reads as TGCGCCAGCAGCCAGTCCCCGGTGGGCACAGATACGCAGTATTTT. Translation gives CASSQSPVGTDTQYF.

This chain links TRBV11-2 with TRBJ2-1, with TRBD2 matching 11 bases. The CDR3 loop spans 16 amino acids. CDR1 SGHAT and CDR2 FQNNGV come from the germline V gene. Unmatched junction bases numbered 4, after V lost 2 bases and J lost 4 bases. This CDR3 is CASSLRRTSGYNEQFF. For the CDR3, the DNA is TGTGCCAGCAGCTTAAGAAGGACTAGCGGGTACAATGAGCAGTTCTTC.

In this sample, this clone turned up once. At the DNA level, this CDR3 is encoded by other sequences in the same sample as well. This chain links TRBV11-2 with TRBJ2-1; 11 bases align to TRBD2. This CDR3 is built from 14 residues. The trim removed 4 bases at V and 6 bases at J, leaving 2 bases unmatched. Germline V gene sequence: CDR1 SGHAT, CDR2 FQNNGV. CDR3 DNA: TGTGCCAGCAGCTCGGGGACTAGCGGCAATGAGCAGTTCTTC. Protein sequence: CASSSGTSGNEQFF.

In DNA form, the CDR3 reads TGTGCCAGCAGTTACACAGTAACAGATACGCAGTATTTT. This codes for CASSYTVTDTQYF. The gene calls are TRBV6-6 and TRBJ2-3; D is unresolved. V was trimmed by 2 bases and J by 3 bases, leaving 6 bases between them. Germline CDR1 is MNHNY and CDR2 is SVGAGI (reference sequence). The CDR3 loop spans 13 amino acids.

This chain uses TRBV18 with TRBJ2-1; 10 nucleotides match TRBD2. V was pared by 8 bases and J by 3 bases, with 7 bases of the junction left unmatched. There are 15 residues in the CDR3. The germline gives CDR1 KGHSH, CDR2 LQKENI. CDR3 residues: CASTYGLADYNEQFF. CDR3 coding DNA: TGTGCCAGCACATACGGACTAGCGGACTACAATGAGCAGTTCTTC.

This rearrangement joins TRBV7-2 to TRBJ2-4, with 8 nucleotides matching TRBD2. Germline lookup yields CDR1 SGHTA and CDR2 FQGNSA. J was trimmed by 7 bases and V by 1 base; bases with no gene match: 3. The CDR3 length is 14 residues. CDR3 loop: CASSLGPGGNIQYF. In DNA form, the CDR3 reads TGTGCCAGCAGCTTAGGGCCGGGGGGGAACATTCAGTACTTC.

The chain uses TRBV18 and TRBJ2-5; D possibly corresponds to TRBD1 (6 bases). The length of the CDR3 is 18 residues. The V end was cut by 6 bases, the J end by 4 bases, with 27 bases between. Per germline, CDR1 KGHSH and CDR2 LQKENI. The CDR3 loop is CASSRIRTEVFVSETQYF. The CDR3 region has the DNA TGTGCCAGCTCCCGAATACGGACAGAAGTTTTTGTATCAGAGACCCAGTACTTC.

V and J are TRBV6-5 and TRBJ2-1; no reliable D call. Germline assignment: CDR1 MNHEY and CDR2 SVGAGI. The V end lost 3 bases, the J end lost 2 bases, and 11 bases lay between the germline ends. This CDR3 has 15 residues. CDR3 residues: CASSYQRLPYNEQFF. The CDR3 region has the DNA TGTGCCAGCAGTTATCAGCGTTTACCCTACAATGAGCAGTTCTTC.

The chain combines TRBV5-1 with TRBJ2-2; weak D call: TRBD1 (6 bases). This CDR3 spans 14 amino acids. V was shortened by 7 bases and J by 5 bases, with 15 bases between the two germline ends. Germline V gene data show CDR1 as SGHRS and CDR2 as YFSETQ. DNA of the CDR3: TGCGCCAGCCGTGGGGGCCTGGAAACCGGGGAGCTGTTTTTT. Its translation is CASRGGLETGELFF.

The rearrangement uses TRBV9 and TRBJ2-7; 8 nucleotides align to TRBD2. V gave up 2 bases and J gave up 1 base; unmatched junction bases: 5. This CDR3 is 15 amino acids long. From germline, CDR1 is SGDLS and CDR2 YYNGEE. CDR3 nucleotides: TGTGCCAGCAGCGTTCGAGCGGGAGTATCCTACGAGCAGTACTTC. Translation gives CASSVRAGVSYEQYF.

The chain employs TRBV18 and TRBJ2-1, with 7 bases that match TRBD2. Trimming at V came to 2 bases and at J to 3 bases, leaving 4 bases not matched to a gene. Germline CDR1 is KGHSH and CDR2 is LQKENI. The CDR3 contains 15 residues. The CDR3 spells CASSPYERGYNEQFF. The CDR3 region has the DNA TGTGCCAGCTCACCATACGAGCGGGGCTACAATGAGCAGTTCTTC.

V gene TRBV7-2 combines with J gene TRBJ2-7; TRBD2 matches 9 bases. CDR1 and CDR2 from the germline V gene are SGHTA and FQGNSA. V trimming: 3 bases; J trimming: 2 bases; junction bases outside the gene matches: 5. This CDR3 region has 15 residues. CDR3: CASSFSSSGTYEQYF. The CDR3 DNA follows: TGTGCCAGCAGCTTCTCGTCTAGCGGGACCTACGAGCAGTACTTC.

V is TRBV5-1 and J is TRBJ1-1, with 8 positions matching TRBD1. The junction had 8 bases not matched to a gene; V was cut back by 1 base and J by 6 bases. Germline lookup yields CDR1 SGHRS and CDR2 YFSETQ. The CDR3 loop spans 15 amino acids. The CDR3 spells CASSLKWDRKAEAFF. The DNA for the CDR3 is TGCGCCAGCAGCTTGAAGTGGGACAGGAAGGCTGAAGCTTTCTTT.